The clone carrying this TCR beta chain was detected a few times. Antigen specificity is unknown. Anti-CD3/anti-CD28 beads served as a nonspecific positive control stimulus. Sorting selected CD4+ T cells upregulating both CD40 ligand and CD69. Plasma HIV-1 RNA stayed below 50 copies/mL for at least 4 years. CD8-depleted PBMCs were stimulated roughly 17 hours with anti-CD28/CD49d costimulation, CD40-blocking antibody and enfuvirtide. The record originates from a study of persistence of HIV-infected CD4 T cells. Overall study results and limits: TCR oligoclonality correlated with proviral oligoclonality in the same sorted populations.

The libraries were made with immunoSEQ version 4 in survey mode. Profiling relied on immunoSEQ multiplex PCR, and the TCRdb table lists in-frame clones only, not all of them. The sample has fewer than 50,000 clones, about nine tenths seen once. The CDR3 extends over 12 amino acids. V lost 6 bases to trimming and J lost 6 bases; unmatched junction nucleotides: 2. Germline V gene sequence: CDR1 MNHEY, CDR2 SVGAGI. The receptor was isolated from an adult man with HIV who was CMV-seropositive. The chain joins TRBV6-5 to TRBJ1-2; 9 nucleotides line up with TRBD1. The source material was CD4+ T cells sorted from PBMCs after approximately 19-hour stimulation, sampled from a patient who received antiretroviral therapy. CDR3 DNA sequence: TGTGCCAGCAGAGGGACAGGGAATGGCTACACCTTC. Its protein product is CASRGTGNGYTF.